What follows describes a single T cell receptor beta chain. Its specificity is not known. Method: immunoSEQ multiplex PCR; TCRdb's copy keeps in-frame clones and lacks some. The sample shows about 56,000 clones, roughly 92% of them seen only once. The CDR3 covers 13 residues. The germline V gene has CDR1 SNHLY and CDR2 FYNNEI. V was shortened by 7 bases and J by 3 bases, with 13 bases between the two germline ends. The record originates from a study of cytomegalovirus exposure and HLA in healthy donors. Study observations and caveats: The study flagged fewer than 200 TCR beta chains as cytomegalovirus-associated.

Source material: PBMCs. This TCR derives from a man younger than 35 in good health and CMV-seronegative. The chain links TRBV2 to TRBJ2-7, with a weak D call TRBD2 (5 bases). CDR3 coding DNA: TGTGCCAGCAAGCCAGTGACTAACTACGAGCAGTACTTC. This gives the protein CASKPVTNYEQYF. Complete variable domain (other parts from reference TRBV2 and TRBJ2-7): EPEVTQTPSHQVTQMGQEVILRCVPISNHLYFYWYRQILGQKVEFLVSFYNNEISEKSEIFDDQFSVERPDGSNFTLKIRSTKLEDSAMYFCASKPVTNYEQYFGPGTRLTVT.